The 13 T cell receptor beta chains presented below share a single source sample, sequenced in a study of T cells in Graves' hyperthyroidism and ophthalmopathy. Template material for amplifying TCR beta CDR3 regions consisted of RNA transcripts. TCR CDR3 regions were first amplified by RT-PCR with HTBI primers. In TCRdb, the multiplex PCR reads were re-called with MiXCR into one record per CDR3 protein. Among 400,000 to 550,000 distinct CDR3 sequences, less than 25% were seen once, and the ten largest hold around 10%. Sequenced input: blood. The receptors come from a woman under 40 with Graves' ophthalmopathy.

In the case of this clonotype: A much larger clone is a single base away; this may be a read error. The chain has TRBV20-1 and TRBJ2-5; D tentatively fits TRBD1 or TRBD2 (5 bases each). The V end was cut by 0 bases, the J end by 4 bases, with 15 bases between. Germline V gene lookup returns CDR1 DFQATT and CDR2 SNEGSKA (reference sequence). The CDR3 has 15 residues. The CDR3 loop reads CSARDGGVVGETQYF. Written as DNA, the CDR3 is TGCAGTGCTAGAGATGGGGGTGTGGTGGGAGAGACCCAGTACTTC.

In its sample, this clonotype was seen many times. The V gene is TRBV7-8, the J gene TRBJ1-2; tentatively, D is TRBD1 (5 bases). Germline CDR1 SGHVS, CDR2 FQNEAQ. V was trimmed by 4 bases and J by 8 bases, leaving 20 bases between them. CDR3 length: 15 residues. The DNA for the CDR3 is TGTGCCAGCAGCTCCCAACCTTCAGGGTCGGAGGGCTACACCTTC. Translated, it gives CASSSQPSGSEGYTF.

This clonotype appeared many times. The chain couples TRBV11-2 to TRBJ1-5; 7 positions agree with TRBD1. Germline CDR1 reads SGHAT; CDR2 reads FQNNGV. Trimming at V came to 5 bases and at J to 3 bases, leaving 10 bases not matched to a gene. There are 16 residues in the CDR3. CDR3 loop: CASSPGTVQHNQPQHF. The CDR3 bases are TGTGCCAGCAGCCCGGGGACAGTCCAACACAATCAGCCCCAGCATTTT.

CDR3 loop: CASSLVDRNTGELFF. CDR3 nucleotides: TGCGCCAGCAGCTTGGTCGACAGGAACACCGGGGAGCTGTTTTTT. V usage is TRBV5-1 and J usage is TRBJ2-2, with TRBD1 as a possible D gene (5 bases). Germline V CDR1 and CDR2: SGHRS, YFSETQ. This CDR3 is 15 amino acids long. Trimming took off 0 bases at V and 1 base at J, with 7 bases between the two ends.

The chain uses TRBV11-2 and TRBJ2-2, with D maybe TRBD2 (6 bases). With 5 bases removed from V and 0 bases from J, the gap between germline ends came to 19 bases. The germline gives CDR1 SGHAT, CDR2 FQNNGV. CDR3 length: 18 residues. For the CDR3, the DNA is TGTGCCAGCAGCCCCACTCTAGATAGCGGCCCGAACACCGGGGAGCTGTTTTTT. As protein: CASSPTLDSGPNTGELFF.

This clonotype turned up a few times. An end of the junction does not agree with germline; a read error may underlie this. DNA for the CDR3: TGTGCTAGCAGCCCTGCGACAGGGGAACAGGATACGCAGTATTTT. Protein: CASSPATGEQDTQYF. The rearrangement uses TRBV7-7 and TRBJ2-3; 8 bases fit TRBD1. This CDR3 is built from 15 residues. The germline V gene has CDR1 SSHAT and CDR2 FNYEAQ (reference sequence). The whole variable domain, filled in from reference TRBV7-7 and TRBJ2-3, reads GAGVSQSPRYKVTKRGQDVTLRCDPISSHATLYWYQQALGQGPEFLTYFNYEAQPDKSGLPSDRFSAERPEGSISTLTIQRTEQRDSAMYRCASSPATGEQDTQYFGPGTRLTVL.

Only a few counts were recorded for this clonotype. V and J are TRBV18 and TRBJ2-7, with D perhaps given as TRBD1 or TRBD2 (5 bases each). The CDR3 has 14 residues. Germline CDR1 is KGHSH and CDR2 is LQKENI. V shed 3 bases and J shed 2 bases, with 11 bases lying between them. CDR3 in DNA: TGTGCCAGCTCACCGGGACCGGGAACCTACGAGCAGTACTTC. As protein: CASSPGPGTYEQYF.

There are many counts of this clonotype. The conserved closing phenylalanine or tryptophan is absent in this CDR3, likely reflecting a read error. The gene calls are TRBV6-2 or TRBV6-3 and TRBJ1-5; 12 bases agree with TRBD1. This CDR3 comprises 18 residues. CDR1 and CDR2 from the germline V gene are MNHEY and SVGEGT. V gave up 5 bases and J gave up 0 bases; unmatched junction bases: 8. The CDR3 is CASSPGTGGPYSNQPQHL. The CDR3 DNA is TGTGCCAGCAGTCCCGGGACAGGGGGCCCATATAGCAATCAGCCCCAGCATCTT.

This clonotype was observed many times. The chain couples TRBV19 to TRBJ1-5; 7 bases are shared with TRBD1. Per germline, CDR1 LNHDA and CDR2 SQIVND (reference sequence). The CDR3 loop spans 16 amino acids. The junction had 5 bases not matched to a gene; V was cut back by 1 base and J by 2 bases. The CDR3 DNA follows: TGTGCCAGTAGTATAGGTGGGACAGTAGGCAATCAGCCCCAGCATTTT. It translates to CASSIGGTVGNQPQHF.

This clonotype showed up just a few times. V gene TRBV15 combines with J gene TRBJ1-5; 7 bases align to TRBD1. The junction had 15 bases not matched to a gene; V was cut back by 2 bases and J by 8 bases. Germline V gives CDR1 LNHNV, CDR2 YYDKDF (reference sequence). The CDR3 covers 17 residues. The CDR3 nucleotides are TGTGCCACCAGCAGACCCCTGACAGGGACCGGGTGGGAGCCCCAGCATTTT. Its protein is CATSRPLTGTGWEPQHF.

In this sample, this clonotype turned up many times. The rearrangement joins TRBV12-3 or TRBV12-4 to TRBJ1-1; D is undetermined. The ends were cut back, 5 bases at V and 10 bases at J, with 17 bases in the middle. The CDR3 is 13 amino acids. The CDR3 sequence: CASSLPGARGAFF. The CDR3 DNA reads TGTGCCAGCAGTCTCCCTGGAGCCCGAGGAGCTTTCTTT.

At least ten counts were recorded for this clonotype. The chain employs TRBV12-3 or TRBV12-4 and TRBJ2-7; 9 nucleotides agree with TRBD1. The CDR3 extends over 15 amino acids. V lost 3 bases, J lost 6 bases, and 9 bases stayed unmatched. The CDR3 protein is CASSFYRDRAAEQYF. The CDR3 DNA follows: TGTGCCAGCAGTTTCTACCGGGACAGGGCCGCCGAGCAGTACTTC.

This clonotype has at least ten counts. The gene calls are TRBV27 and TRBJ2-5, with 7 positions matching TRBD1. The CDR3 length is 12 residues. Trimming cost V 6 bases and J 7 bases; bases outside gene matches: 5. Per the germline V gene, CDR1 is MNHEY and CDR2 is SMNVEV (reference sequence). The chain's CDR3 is CASSDRAGTQYF. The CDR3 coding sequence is TGTGCCAGCAGCGACAGGGCTGGGACCCAGTACTTC.